This entry features one T cell receptor (beta chain) sequence. The antigen is not known. These data come from a study of cytomegalovirus exposure and HLA in healthy donors. The PCR had 60 Vbeta and 13 Jbeta primers. Here immunoSEQ multiplex PCR was the method, and the copy in TCRdb shows in-frame clones only, minus some. The sample lists approximately 89,000 clones, over 65% occurring once. Broader study findings: What a later analysis showed was that several of the most significant clusters appeared linked to common viral pathogens. It was shown in a later analysis that HLA-associated TCR beta chains were more clonally expanded than other, equally common chains. HLA allele associations emerged for roughly 17,000 TCR beta sequences in a later analysis, at 0.05 false discovery rate. Trimming of TCR beta V- and J-genes showed a link, identified in a later analysis, to a missense DCLRE1C variant.

CDR1 is MNHEY, CDR2 SMNVEV, per germline (reference sequence). The CDR3 has 15 amino acids. Unmatched junction bases numbered 6, after V lost 5 bases and J lost 1 base. Input material: PBMCs. The source is a human donor in good health. V gene TRBV27 combines with J gene TRBJ1-1; 8 positions agree with TRBD1. The CDR3 DNA follows: TGTGCCAGCAGTATGACAGGGACAGGGAACACTGAAGCTTTCTTT. This sequence encodes CASSMTGTGNTEAFF.